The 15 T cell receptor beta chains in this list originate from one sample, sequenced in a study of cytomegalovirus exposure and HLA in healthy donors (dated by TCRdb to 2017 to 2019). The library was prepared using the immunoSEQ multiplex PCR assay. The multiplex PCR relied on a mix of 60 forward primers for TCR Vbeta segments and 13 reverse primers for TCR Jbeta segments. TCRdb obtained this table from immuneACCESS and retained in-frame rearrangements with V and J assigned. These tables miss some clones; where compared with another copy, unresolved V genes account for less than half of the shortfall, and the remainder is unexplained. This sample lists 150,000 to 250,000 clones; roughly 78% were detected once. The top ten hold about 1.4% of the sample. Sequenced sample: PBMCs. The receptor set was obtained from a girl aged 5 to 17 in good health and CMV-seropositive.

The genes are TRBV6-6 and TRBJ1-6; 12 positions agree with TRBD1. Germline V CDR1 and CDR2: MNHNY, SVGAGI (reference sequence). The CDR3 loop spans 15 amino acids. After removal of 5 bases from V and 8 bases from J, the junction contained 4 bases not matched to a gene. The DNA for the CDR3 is TGTGCCAGCAGTGGGACAGGGGGCAGGGATTCACCCCTCCACTTT. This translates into CASSGTGGRDSPLHF.

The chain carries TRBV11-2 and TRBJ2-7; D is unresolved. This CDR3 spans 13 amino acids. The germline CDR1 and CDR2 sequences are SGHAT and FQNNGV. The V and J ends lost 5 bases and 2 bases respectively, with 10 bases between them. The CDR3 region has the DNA TGTGCCAGCAGCCGACTGATAGCCTACGAGCAGTACTTC. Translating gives CASSRLIAYEQYF.

The CDR3 sequence is CASSLAGGPGEQYF. CDR3 nucleotides: TGTGCCAGCAGCTTGGCGGGGGGGCCGGGTGAGCAGTACTTC. The V call is TRBV5-4, the J call TRBJ2-7; 8 bases are shared with TRBD2. The trim removed 0 bases at V and 7 bases at J, leaving 6 bases unmatched. CDR1 and CDR2 from the germline V gene are SGHNT and YYREEE (reference sequence). The CDR3 sequence is 14 residues long.

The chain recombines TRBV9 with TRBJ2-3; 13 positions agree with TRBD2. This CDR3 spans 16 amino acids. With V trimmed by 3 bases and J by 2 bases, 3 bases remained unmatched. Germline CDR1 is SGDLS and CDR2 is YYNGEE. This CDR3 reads CASSGGLAGVTDTQYF. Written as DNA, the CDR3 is TGTGCCAGCAGCGGCGGACTAGCGGGGGTCACAGATACGCAGTATTTT.

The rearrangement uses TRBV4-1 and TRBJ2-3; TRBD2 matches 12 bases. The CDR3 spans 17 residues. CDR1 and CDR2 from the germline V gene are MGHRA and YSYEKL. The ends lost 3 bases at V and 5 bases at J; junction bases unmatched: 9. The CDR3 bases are TGCGCCAGCAGCCAGGCGCTAGCGGGGGGGCCAAGAGATACGCAGTATTTT. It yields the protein CASSQALAGGPRDTQYF.

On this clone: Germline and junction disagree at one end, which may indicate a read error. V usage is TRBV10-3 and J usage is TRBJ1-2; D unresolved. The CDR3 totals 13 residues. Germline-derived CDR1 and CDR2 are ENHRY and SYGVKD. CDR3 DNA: TGTGCCATCAGTGAGCGGGAGGCAGCGGGATTCTACTTC. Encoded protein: CAISEREAAGFYF.

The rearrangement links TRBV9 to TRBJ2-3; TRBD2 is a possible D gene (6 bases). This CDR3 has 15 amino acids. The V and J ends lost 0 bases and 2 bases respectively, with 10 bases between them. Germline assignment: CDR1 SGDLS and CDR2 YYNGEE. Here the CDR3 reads CASSVVGGLTDTQYF. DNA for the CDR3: TGTGCCAGCAGCGTAGTGGGGGGTCTCACAGATACGCAGTATTTT.

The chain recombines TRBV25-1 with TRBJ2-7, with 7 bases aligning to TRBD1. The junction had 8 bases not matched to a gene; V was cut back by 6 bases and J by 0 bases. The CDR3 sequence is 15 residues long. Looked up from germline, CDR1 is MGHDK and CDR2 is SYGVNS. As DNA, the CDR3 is TGTGCCAGCAGGAAACAGGGGAGCAGCTCCTACGAGCAGTACTTC. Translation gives CASRKQGSSSYEQYF.

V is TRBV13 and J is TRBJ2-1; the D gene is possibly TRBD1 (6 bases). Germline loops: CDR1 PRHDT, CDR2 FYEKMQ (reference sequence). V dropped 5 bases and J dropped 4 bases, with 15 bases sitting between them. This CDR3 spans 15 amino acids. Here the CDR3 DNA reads TGTGCCAGCAGCATCCGGACAGAGCCATACAATGAGCAGTTCTTC. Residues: CASSIRTEPYNEQFF.

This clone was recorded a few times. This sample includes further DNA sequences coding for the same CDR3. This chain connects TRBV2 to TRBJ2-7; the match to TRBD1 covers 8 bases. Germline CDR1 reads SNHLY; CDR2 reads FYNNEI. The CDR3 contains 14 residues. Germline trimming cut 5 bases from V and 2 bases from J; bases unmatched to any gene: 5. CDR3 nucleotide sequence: TGTGCCAGCAGTCCTGGGACAGGCACCTACGAGCAGTACTTC. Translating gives CASSPGTGTYEQYF.

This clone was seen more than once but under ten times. CDR3 sequence: CASSPGQALNEKLFF. The CDR3 coding sequence is TGTGCCAGCAGCCCAGGACAGGCCCTTAATGAAAAACTGTTTTTT. The gene calls are TRBV9 and TRBJ1-4; the match to TRBD1 covers 7 bases. CDR3 length equals 15 residues. Germline values: CDR1 SGDLS, CDR2 YYNGEE. With V trimmed by 4 bases and J by 4 bases, 7 bases remained unmatched.

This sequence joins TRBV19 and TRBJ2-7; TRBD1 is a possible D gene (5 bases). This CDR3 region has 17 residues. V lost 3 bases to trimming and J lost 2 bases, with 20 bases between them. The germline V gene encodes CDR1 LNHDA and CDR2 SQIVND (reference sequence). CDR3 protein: CASSMAIQDHRTYEQYF. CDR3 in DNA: TGTGCCAGTAGTATGGCGATACAGGATCACCGAACCTACGAGCAGTACTTC. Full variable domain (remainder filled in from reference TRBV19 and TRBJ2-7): DGGITQSPKYLFRKEGQNVTLSCEQNLNHDAMYWYRQDPGQGLRLIYYSQIVNDFQKGDIAEGYSVSREKKESFPLTVTSAQKNPTAFYLCASSMAIQDHRTYEQYFGPGTRLTVT.

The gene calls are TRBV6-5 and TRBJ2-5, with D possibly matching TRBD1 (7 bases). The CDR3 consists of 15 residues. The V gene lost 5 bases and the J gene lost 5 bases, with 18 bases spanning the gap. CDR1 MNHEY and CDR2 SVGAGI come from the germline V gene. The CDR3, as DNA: TGTGCCAGCAGTGGCGGGACAGCTCCGAGGGAGACCCAGTACTTC. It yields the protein CASSGGTAPRETQYF.

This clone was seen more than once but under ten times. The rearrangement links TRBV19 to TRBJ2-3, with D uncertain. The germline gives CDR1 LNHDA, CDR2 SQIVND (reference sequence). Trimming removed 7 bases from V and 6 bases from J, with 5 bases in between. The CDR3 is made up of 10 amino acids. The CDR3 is CASKRDTQYF. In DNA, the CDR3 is TGTGCCAGTAAGAGGGATACGCAGTATTTT.

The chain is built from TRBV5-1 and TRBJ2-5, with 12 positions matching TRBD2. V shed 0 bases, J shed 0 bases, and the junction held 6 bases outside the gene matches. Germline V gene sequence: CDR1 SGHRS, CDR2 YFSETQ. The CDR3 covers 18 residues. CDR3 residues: CASSLGTSGAPYQETQYF. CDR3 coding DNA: TGCGCCAGCAGCTTGGGGACTAGCGGGGCCCCGTACCAAGAGACCCAGTACTTC.